Following are 27 T cell receptor beta chains from one sample sequenced in a study of metastatic and nonmetastatic thyroid tumors (dated by TCRdb to between 2020 and 2021). None of the patients had been given any treatment before thyroid surgery. To prepare the library, PCR was applied. For sequencing, an Illumina HiSeq 4000 was employed. Starting from the raw public reads, TCRdb applied fastp trimming at Q25, assembled clones with MiXCR and retained in-frame beta chains. The sample table lists tens of thousands of clones, around a fifth of them with a count of one. Jointly, the top ten make up 15% to 20% of the sample. Material for sequencing was blood. The receptors stem from a female donor with papillary thyroid cancer or a benign thyroid nodule (not recorded which). Some clones in this sample may be carry-over from other donors' samples.

CDR3 region: CSGMGMEAADQYF. CDR3 DNA: TGCAGCGGTATGGGGATGGAAGCGGCGGATCAGTACTTC. The J gene is TRBJ2-7, the V gene TRBV20-1, with D perhaps TRBD2 (5 bases). Germline V CDR1 and CDR2: DFQATT, SNEGSKA (reference sequence). The CDR3 is made up of 13 amino acids.

This clone was observed many times. V is TRBV27 and J is TRBJ2-1, with D perhaps matching TRBD1 (6 bases). V gave up 5 bases and J gave up 7 bases, with 6 bases separating them. Germline lookup yields CDR1 MNHEY and CDR2 SMNVEV (reference sequence). There are 11 residues in the CDR3. DNA of the CDR3: TGTGCCAGCAGTCAGGGGAATGAGCAGTTCTTC. Amino acid sequence: CASSQGNEQFF.

This clone was detected many times. The chain couples TRBV18 to TRBJ2-1; D gene uncertain. The CDR3 has 12 residues. V lost 5 bases, J lost 8 bases, and 10 bases lay in between. Germline V gene lookup returns CDR1 KGHSH and CDR2 LQKENI. The CDR3 loop reads CASSTRGDEQFF. CDR3 bases: TGTGCCAGCTCAACGAGAGGTGATGAGCAGTTCTTC.

This clone was counted a few times. The V gene is TRBV28, the J gene TRBJ2-1; D not certain. The germline gives CDR1 MDHEN, CDR2 SYDVKM. V was trimmed by 3 bases and J by 3 bases, leaving 9 bases between them. The length of the CDR3 is 14 residues. The CDR3 loop is CASSFKKNYNEQFF. The CDR3 region has the DNA TGTGCCAGCAGTTTTAAGAAAAACTACAATGAGCAGTTCTTC.

The chain has TRBV28 and TRBJ2-1; D perhaps matches TRBD2 (5 bases). V was cut by 7 bases and J by 9 bases, with 19 bases left in between. Germline V gives CDR1 MDHEN, CDR2 SYDVKM. This CDR3 region has 14 residues. The CDR3 is CASIKAAGRGEQFF. The CDR3, as DNA: TGTGCCAGCATCAAAGCGGCAGGACGTGGTGAGCAGTTCTTC.

This clone was found many times. The rearrangement links TRBV5-4 to TRBJ1-2, with 8 bases lining up with TRBD1. CDR3 length: 15 amino acids. Germline assignment: CDR1 SGHNT and CDR2 YYREEE (reference sequence). V shed 2 bases, J shed 5 bases, and the junction held 8 bases outside the gene matches. The CDR3 loop reads CASSFSGGAWYGYTF. The CDR3, as DNA: TGTGCCAGCAGCTTTTCAGGGGGCGCGTGGTATGGCTACACCTTC. Variable domain in full (rest from reference TRBV5-4 and TRBJ1-2): ETGVTQSPTHLIKTRGQQVTLRCSSQSGHNTVSWYQQALGQGPQFIFQYYREEENGRGNFPPRFSGLQFPNYSSELNVNALELDDSALYLCASSFSGGAWYGYTFGSGTRLTVV.

To note about this clone: A much larger clone differs from this one at a single base, so this may be a read error. The gene calls are TRBV4-2 and TRBJ1-5, with 9 positions matching TRBD1. Germline V gives CDR1 LGHNA, CDR2 YNFKEQ. The CDR3 loop spans 16 amino acids. Here the CDR3 reads CASSQGVGTGHHPQHF. CDR3 nucleotides: TGTGCCAGCAGCCAAGGGGTTGGGACAGGGCATCATCCCCAGCATTTT.

This chain connects TRBV28 to TRBJ1-1, with 8 bases fitting TRBD1. CDR3 length: 16 amino acids. V lost 6 bases, J lost 4 bases, and 13 bases stayed unmatched. Germline-derived CDR1 and CDR2 are MDHEN and SYDVKM. The CDR3 region has the DNA TGTGCCAGCAGGAACCCGCGACAGGGGACGGTCACTGAAGCTTTCTTT. It encodes CASRNPRQGTVTEAFF.

This clone was counted a few times. In DNA form, the CDR3 reads TGCAGCGTTGAACCGCCCGCGGGGGGCTACACCTTC. Its translation: CSVEPPAGGYTF. The V and J genes are TRBV29-1 and TRBJ1-2; D not resolved. V gave up 2 bases and J gave up 8 bases, with 12 bases separating them. From germline, CDR1 is SQVTM and CDR2 ANQGSEA. The CDR3 runs 12 residues.

The chain has TRBV5-1 and TRBJ2-2; 11 nucleotides align to TRBD1. The germline gives CDR1 SGHRS, CDR2 YFSETQ. V lost 5 bases and J lost 6; bases outside the gene matches: 12. This CDR3 comprises 17 residues. CDR3 protein: CASSRTGGGIDAGELFF. CDR3 DNA sequence: TGCGCCAGCAGTCGGACAGGGGGCGGTATCGACGCCGGGGAGCTGTTTTTT.

In this sample, this clone turned up many times. This chain uses TRBV2 with TRBJ2-3; a weak D match, TRBD2 (6 bases). Trimming pared 6 bases from V and 1 base from J, leaving 14 bases between. This CDR3 comprises 15 residues. Germline V gives CDR1 SNHLY, CDR2 FYNNEI. The CDR3 spells CASSATPGGTDTQYF. The CDR3 bases are TGTGCCAGCAGCGCGACTCCGGGAGGCACAGATACGCAGTATTTT.

This clone came up a few times. The gene calls are TRBV28 and TRBJ1-6; D is undetermined. The ends were cut back, 8 bases at V and 9 bases at J, with 8 bases in the middle. This CDR3 has 11 amino acids. Germline V gene data show CDR1 as MDHEN and CDR2 as SYDVKM. CDR3 loop: CASSRGSPLHF. The CDR3, as DNA: TGTGCCAGCTCACGGGGTTCACCCCTCCACTTT.

This clone was detected many times. The chain links TRBV18 to TRBJ2-3; a possible D gene is TRBD2 (5 bases). Trimming took off 6 bases at V and 2 bases at J, with 18 bases between the two ends. Germline V lookup: CDR1 KGHSH, CDR2 LQKENI. The CDR3 is made up of 16 amino acids. The CDR3 loop reads CASSAAKWELTDTQYF. The CDR3 DNA reads as TGTGCCAGCTCGGCGGCGAAGTGGGAGCTCACAGATACGCAGTATTTT.

This clone was detected ten times or more. The chain joins TRBV2 to TRBJ1-5; tentatively, D is TRBD1 (5 bases). V was trimmed by 4 bases and J by 5 bases, leaving 6 bases between them. The CDR3 sequence is 12 residues long. Germline V gene data show CDR1 as SNHLY and CDR2 as FYNNEI. This chain's CDR3 is CASSGGDQPQHF. The CDR3 nucleotides are TGTGCCAGCAGTGGGGGGGATCAGCCCCAGCATTTT. The full variable domain, in which reference TRBV2 and TRBJ1-5 provide the parts outside the CDR3, is EPEVTQTPSHQVTQMGQEVILRCVPISNHLYFYWYRQILGQKVEFLVSFYNNEISEKSEIFDDQFSVERPDGSNFTLKIRSTKLEDSAMYFCASSGGDQPQHFGDGTRLSIL.

The rearrangement links TRBV5-1 to TRBJ2-1; D unresolved. Per the germline V gene, CDR1 is SGHRS and CDR2 is YFSETQ. V dropped 0 bases and J dropped 6 bases, with 13 bases sitting between them. There are 15 residues in the CDR3. CDR3 amino acids: CASSLGAPEANEQFF. The CDR3, as DNA: TGCGCCAGCAGCTTGGGGGCCCCTGAAGCCAATGAGCAGTTCTTC.

In this sample, this clone turned up many times. One end of the junction is discordant with germline, which a read error may explain. This same CDR3 is encoded by further DNA sequences in the sample. The V gene is TRBV6-1, the J gene TRBJ2-7, with D perhaps matching TRBD1 (5 bases). The CDR3 length is 11 residues. CDR1 is MNHNS and CDR2 is SASEGT in the germline V gene. CDR3 loop: CASSGWGEQHF. Written as DNA, the CDR3 is TGCGCCAGCAGTGGGTGGGGCGAGCAGCACTTC.

Relative to its sample, this clone is medium-sized (0.01 to 0.1%). V is TRBV12-3 or TRBV12-4 and J is TRBJ2-5; D possibly corresponds to TRBD1 (5 bases). Between the trimmed V and J ends, which lost 7 bases and 5 bases, there was a span of 14 bases. The CDR3 runs to 13 residues. CDR3 loop: CASKNSGFETQYF. CDR3 bases: TGTGCCAGCAAGAACTCAGGGTTTGAGACCCAGTACTTC.

The sample holds many counts of this clone. This chain uses TRBV6-1 with TRBJ2-7; tentative D call: TRBD1 (5 bases). The CDR3 sequence is 13 residues long. V was trimmed by 6 bases and J by 2 bases, leaving 11 bases between them. Germline V gene sequence: CDR1 MNHNS, CDR2 SASEGT. CDR3 DNA sequence: TGTGCCAGCAGCCAAGACAGAGCCTACGAGCAGTACTTC. Residues: CASSQDRAYEQYF.

This clone was detected ten times or more. The CDR3 DNA sequence: TGTGCCAGCAATGGGGGCGAGCAGTACTTC. As protein: CASNGGEQYF. V usage is TRBV2 and J usage is TRBJ2-7, with D perhaps being TRBD1 or TRBD2 (5 bases each). The CDR3 totals 10 residues. The V end was cut by 7 bases, the J end by 6 bases, with 7 bases between. From germline, CDR1 is SNHLY and CDR2 FYNNEI. Full variable domain (outside the CDR3, taken from reference TRBV2 and TRBJ2-7): EPEVTQTPSHQVTQMGQEVILRCVPISNHLYFYWYRQILGQKVEFLVSFYNNEISEKSEIFDDQFSVERPDGSNFTLKIRSTKLEDSAMYFCASNGGEQYFGPGTRLTVT.

This clone was found a few times. One end of the junction varies from germline; a read error may be responsible. The V and J genes are TRBV28 and TRBJ2-7; 8 bases map to TRBD2. Germline CDR1 MDHEN, CDR2 SYDVKM. This CDR3 spans 19 amino acids. The CDR3: CVSRPPSGTRGPFSYEQYF. Written as DNA, the CDR3 is TGTGTCAGCAGACCCCCCTCCGGGACTAGAGGGCCCTTCTCCTACGAGCAGTACTTC.

The sample holds many counts of this clone. The CDR3 bases are TGTGCCATCAGTGAGCCCCGGACAGGGGGAATGAACACTGAAGCTTTCTTT. Protein: CAISEPRTGGMNTEAFF. The chain employs TRBV10-3 and TRBJ1-1, with 10 nucleotides matching TRBD1. Germline CDR1 ENHRY, CDR2 SYGVKD. Unmatched junction bases numbered 6, after V lost 2 bases and J lost 0 bases. The CDR3 has 17 residues.

A word on this clone: Since a much larger clone is just one base distant, this may be a read error. The CDR3 protein is CASSLDGTGTYNEQFF. CDR3 in DNA: TGTGCCAGCAGCTTGGATGGGACTGGTACCTACAATGAGCAGTTCTTC. The chain couples TRBV5-5 to TRBJ2-1; D is perhaps TRBD2 (6 bases). The CDR3 has 16 residues. The ends were cut back, 0 bases at V and 2 bases at J, with 12 bases in the middle. In germline, CDR1 is SGHKS, CDR2 YYEKEE (reference sequence).

The table lists this clone with many counts. V is TRBV10-3 and J is TRBJ2-5, with TRBD1 matching over 7 bases. V was clipped by 6 bases and J by 2 bases; unmatched bases: 9. There are 15 residues in the CDR3. Germline lookup yields CDR1 ENHRY and CDR2 SYGVKD. CDR3 residues: CAISADRVEQETQYF. In DNA form, the CDR3 reads TGTGCCATCAGCGCCGACAGGGTCGAACAAGAGACCCAGTACTTC.

A note on this clone: This may arise from a read error, as a much more abundant clone is one base away. This specimen includes other DNA sequences encoding the same CDR3. The chain combines TRBV9 with TRBJ1-2; D possibly corresponds to TRBD1 (6 bases). The CDR3 has 11 amino acids. Germline V CDR1 and CDR2: SGDLS, YYNGEE. Between the trimmed V and J ends, which lost 4 bases and 8 bases, there was a span of 9 bases. The CDR3: CASSPQGGYTF. For the CDR3, the DNA is TGTGCCAGCAGCCCCCAGGGGGGCTACACCTTC.

This clone was detected ten times or more. The chain recombines TRBV14 with TRBJ2-5; D is possibly TRBD1 or TRBD2 (5 bases each). V gave up 4 bases and J gave up 5 bases, with 14 bases separating them. The CDR3 sequence is 14 residues long. Germline CDR1 SGHDN, CDR2 FVKESK. Written as DNA, the CDR3 is TGTGCCAGCAGCCCCCTAGGGACCGGTGAGACCCAGTACTTC. This translates into CASSPLGTGETQYF.

This clone was recorded many times. The chain recombines TRBV27 with TRBJ2-1; 7 bases match TRBD1. Germline values: CDR1 MNHEY, CDR2 SMNVEV (reference sequence). The CDR3 is 15 residues long. With V trimmed by 6 bases and J by 7 bases, 12 bases remained unmatched. CDR3 sequence reads: CASSLNRGEGNEQFF. The CDR3 DNA follows: TGTGCCAGCAGCCTTAACAGGGGAGAGGGGAATGAGCAGTTCTTC.

In this sample, this clone turned up many times. Here the CDR3 reads CASRPDRDNEQFF. The CDR3 DNA reads TGTGCCAGCAGACCCGACAGGGACAATGAGCAGTTCTTC. The chain couples TRBV12-3 or TRBV12-4 to TRBJ2-1; 7 nucleotides line up with TRBD1. This CDR3 has 13 residues. V lost 6 bases, J lost 5 bases, and 4 bases stayed unmatched.